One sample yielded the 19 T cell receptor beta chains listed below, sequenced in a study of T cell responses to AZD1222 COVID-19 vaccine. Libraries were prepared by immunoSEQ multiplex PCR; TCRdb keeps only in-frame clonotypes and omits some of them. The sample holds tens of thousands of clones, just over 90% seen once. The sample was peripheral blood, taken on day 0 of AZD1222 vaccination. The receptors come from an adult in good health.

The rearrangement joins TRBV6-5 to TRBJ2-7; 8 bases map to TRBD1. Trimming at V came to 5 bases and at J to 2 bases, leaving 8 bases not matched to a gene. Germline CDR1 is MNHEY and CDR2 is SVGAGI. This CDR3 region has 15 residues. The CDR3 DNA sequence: TGTGCCAGCAGTCCAGGGGGCCTTATCACCTACGAGCAGTACTTC. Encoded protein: CASSPGGLITYEQYF.

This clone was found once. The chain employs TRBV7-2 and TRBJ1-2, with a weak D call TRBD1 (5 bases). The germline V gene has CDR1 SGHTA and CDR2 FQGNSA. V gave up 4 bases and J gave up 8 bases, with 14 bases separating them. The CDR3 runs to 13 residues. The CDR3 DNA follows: TGTGCCAGCAGCTCGCCGGACAAGGGGGGCTACACCTTC. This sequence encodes CASSSPDKGGYTF.

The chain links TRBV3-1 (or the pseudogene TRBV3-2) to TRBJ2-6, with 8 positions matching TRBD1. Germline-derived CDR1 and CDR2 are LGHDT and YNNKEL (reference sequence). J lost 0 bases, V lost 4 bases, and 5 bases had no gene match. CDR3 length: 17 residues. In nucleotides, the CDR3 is TGTGCCAGCAGCCTCGGGACAGGCCTCTCTGGGGCCAACGTCCTGACTTTC. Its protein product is CASSLGTGLSGANVLTF.

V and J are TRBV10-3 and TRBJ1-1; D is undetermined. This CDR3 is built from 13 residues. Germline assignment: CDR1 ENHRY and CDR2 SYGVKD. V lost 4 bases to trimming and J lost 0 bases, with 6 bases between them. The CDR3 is CAISGTLNTEAFF. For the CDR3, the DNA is TGTGCCATCAGTGGAACGTTGAACACTGAAGCTTTCTTT.

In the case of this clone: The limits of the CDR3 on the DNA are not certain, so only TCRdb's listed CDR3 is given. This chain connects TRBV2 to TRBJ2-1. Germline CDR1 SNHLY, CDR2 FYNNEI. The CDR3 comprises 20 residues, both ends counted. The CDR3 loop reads CASSELGLDYNEQFFDEQFF.

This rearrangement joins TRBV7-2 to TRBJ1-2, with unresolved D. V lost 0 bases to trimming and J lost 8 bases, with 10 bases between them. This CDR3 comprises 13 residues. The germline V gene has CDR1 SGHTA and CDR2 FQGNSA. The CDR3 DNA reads TGTGCCAGCAGCTTAGCGCGGATGGGGGGCTACACCTTC. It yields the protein CASSLARMGGYTF.

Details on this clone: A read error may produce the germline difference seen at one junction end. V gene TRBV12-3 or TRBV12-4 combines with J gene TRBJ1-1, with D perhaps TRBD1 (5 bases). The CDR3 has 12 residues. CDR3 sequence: CASGGEGTEAFF. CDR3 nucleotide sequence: TGCGCCTCGGGAGGGGAAGGCACTGAAGCTTTCTTT.

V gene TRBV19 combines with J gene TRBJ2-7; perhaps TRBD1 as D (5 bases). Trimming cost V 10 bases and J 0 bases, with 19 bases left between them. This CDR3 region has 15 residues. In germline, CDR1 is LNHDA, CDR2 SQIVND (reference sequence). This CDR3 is CATRSQGRSSYEQYF. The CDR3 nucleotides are TGTGCCACCCGATCCCAGGGCAGATCCTCCTACGAGCAGTACTTC.

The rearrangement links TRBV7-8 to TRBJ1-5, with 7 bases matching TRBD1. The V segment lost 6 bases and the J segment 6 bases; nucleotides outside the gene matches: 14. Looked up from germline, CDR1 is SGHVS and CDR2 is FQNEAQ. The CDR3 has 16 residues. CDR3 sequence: CASSRQITGVGQPQHF. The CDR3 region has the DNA TGTGCCAGCAGTCGCCAAATAACAGGGGTTGGTCAGCCCCAGCATTTT.

CDR3 amino acids: CASSLSGPGDSNQPQHF. The CDR3, as DNA: TGTGCCAGCAGCTTATCGGGACCGGGGGATAGCAATCAGCCCCAGCATTTT. V usage is TRBV5-6 and J usage is TRBJ1-5; tentatively, D is TRBD1 (5 bases). This CDR3 contains 17 residues. Trimming took 2 bases from V and 0 from J, leaving 15 bases between them. Germline loops: CDR1 SGHDT, CDR2 YYEEEE. Filled out from reference TRBV5-6 and TRBJ1-5, the complete variable domain reads DAGVTQSPTHLIKTRGQQVTLRCSPKSGHDTVSWYQQALGQGPQFIFQYYEEEERQRGNFPDRFSGHQFPNYSSELNVNALLLGDSALYLCASSLSGPGDSNQPQHFGDGTRLSIL.

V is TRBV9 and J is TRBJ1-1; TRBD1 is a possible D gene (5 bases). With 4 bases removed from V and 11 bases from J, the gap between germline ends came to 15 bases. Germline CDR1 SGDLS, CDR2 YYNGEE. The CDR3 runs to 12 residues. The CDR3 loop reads CASSRGGEEAFF. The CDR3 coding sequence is TGTGCCAGCAGCCGGGGAGGGGAGGAGGCTTTCTTT.

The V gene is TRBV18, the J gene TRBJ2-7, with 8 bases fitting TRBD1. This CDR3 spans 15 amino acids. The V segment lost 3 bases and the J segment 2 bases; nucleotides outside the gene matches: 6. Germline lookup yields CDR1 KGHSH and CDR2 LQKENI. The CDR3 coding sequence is TGTGCCAGCTCACCGGCCAGGGGGCGCGCCTACGAGCAGTACTTC. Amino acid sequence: CASSPARGRAYEQYF.

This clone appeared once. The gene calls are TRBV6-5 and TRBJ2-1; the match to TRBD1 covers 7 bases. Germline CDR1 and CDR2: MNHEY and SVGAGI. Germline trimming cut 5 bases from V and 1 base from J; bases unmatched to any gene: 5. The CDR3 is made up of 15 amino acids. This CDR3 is CASSTTGVSYNEQFF. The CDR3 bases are TGTGCCAGCAGTACCACAGGGGTTTCCTACAATGAGCAGTTCTTC.

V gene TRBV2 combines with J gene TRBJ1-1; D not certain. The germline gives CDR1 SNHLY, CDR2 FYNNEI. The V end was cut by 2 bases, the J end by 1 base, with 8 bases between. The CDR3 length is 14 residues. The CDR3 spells CASSEIRQNTEAFF. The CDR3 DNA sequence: TGTGCCAGCAGTGAAATAAGGCAGAACACTGAAGCTTTCTTT.

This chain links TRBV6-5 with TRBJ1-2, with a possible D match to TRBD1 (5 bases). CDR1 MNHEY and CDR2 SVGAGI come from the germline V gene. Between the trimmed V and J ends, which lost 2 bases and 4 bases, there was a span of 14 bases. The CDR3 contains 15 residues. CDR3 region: CASSYMGVVSYGYTF. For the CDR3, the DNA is TGTGCCAGCAGTTACATGGGGGTAGTGAGCTATGGCTACACCTTC.

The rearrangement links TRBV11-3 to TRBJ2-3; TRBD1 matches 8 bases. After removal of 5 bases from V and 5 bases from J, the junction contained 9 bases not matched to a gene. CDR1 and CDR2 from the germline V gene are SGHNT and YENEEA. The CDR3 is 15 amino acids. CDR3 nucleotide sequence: TGTGCCAGCAGCCTAAGACAGGGGATGGGAGATACGCAGTATTTT. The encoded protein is CASSLRQGMGDTQYF.

In DNA form, the CDR3 reads TGTGCCAGCAGTTACTCGGATACAGGGGGTTCCTACGAGCAGTACTTC. Its protein product is CASSYSDTGGSYEQYF. The gene calls are TRBV6-2 or TRBV6-3 and TRBJ2-7; 8 nucleotides match TRBD1. The V gene end was trimmed by 0 bases and the J gene end by 1 base; junction bases not matched to a gene: 5. CDR1 MNHEY and CDR2 SVGEGT come from the germline V gene. The CDR3 covers 16 residues.

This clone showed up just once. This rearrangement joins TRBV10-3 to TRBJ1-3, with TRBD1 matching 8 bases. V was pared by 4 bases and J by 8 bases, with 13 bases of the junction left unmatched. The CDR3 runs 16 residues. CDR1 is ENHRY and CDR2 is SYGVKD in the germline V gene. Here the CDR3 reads CAISVGTGQGRDTIYF. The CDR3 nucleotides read TGTGCCATCAGTGTAGGCACCGGACAGGGTAGGGACACCATATATTTT.

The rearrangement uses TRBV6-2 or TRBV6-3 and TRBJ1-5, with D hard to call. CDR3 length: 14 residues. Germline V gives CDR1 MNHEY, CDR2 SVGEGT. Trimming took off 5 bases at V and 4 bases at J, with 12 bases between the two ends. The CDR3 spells CASSTLTVNQPQHF. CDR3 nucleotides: TGTGCCAGCAGTACTCTCACAGTGAATCAGCCCCAGCATTTT.